What follows are 2 T cell receptor beta chains derived from one specimen sequenced in a study of T cell responses to AZD1222 COVID-19 vaccine. Repertoires were generated with immunoSEQ multiplex PCR, while TCRdb's copy carries only in-frame clones and drops some. The data contain approximately 120,000 clones, roughly 90% of them singletons. This specimen was peripheral blood, taken on day 0 of AZD1222 vaccination. The receptors shown here come from an adult in good health.

The CDR3, as DNA: TGTGCCAGCAGTCGGACAGTCCAAGAGACCCAGTACTTC. Translation gives CASSRTVQETQYF. The chain is built from TRBV14 and TRBJ2-5; TRBD1 is a possible D gene (6 bases). The germline CDR1 and CDR2 sequences are SGHDN and FVKESK. This CDR3 spans 13 amino acids. Trimming removed 6 bases at V and 1 base at J, with 9 bases between.

The CDR3 reads CASSMTAIEAFF. The CDR3, as DNA: TGTGCCAGTAGTATGACAGCGATTGAAGCTTTCTTT. The rearrangement joins TRBV19 to TRBJ1-1; TRBD1 is a possible D gene (5 bases). Looked up from germline, CDR1 is LNHDA and CDR2 is SQIVND (reference sequence). The CDR3 spans 12 residues. V was clipped by 3 bases and J by 7 bases, with 9 bases between them. Looking up the rest from reference TRBV19 and TRBJ1-1 gives the full variable domain: DGGITQSPKYLFRKEGQNVTLSCEQNLNHDAMYWYRQDPGQGLRLIYYSQIVNDFQKGDIAEGYSVSREKKESFPLTVTSAQKNPTAFYLCASSMTAIEAFFGQGTRLTVV.